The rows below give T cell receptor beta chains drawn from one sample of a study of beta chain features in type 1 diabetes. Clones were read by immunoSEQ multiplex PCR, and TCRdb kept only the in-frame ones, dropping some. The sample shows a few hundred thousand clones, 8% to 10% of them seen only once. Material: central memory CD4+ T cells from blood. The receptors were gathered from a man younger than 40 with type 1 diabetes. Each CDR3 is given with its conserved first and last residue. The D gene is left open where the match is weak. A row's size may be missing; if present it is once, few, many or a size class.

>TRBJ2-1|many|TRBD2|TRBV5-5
CASSSVAGGSLTYNEQFF
TGTGCCAGCAGCTCCGTAGCGGGAGGGTCTCTCACCTACAATGAGCAGTTCTTC
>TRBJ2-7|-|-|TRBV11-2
CASSFSVSRAYEQYF
TGTGCCAGCAGCTTCTCTGTGAGTAGGGCCTACGAGCAGTACTTC
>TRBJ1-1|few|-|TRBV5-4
CASSLDRNTEAFF
TGTGCCAGCAGCTTAGACCGGAACACTGAAGCTTTCTTT
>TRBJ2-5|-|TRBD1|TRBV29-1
CSLGQIQETQYF
TGCAGTTTGGGACAGATCCAAGAGACCCAGTACTTC
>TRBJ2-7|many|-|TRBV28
CASSLPVYEQYF
TGTGCCAGCAGTCTACCCGTTTACGAGCAGTACTTC
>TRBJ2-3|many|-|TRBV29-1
CSAQGGDTQYF
TGCAGCGCCCAGGGGGGGGATACGCAGTATTTT
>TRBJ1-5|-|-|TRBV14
CASSGVVRDQPQHF
TGTGCCAGCAGCGGGGTTGTGAGGGATCAGCCCCAGCATTTT
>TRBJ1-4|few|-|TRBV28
CASSPFSPTNEKLFF
TGTGCCAGCAGTCCCTTCTCCCCAACTAATGAAAAACTGTTTTTT
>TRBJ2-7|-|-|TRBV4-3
CASSQEARISYEQYF
TGCGCCAGCAGCCAAGAGGCCAGAATCTCCTACGAGCAGTACTTC
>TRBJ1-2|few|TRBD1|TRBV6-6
CASSYSDREAGYTF
TGTGCCAGCAGTTACTCGGACAGGGAGGCTGGCTACACCTTC
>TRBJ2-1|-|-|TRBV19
CASSIARLLDEQFF
TGTGCCAGTAGTATCGCGAGGCTCCTCGATGAGCAGTTCTTC
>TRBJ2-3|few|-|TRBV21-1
CASSKVSLVEDRSTDTQYF
TGTGCCAGCAGCAAAGTCAGCTTGGTAGAAGACAGGAGCACAGATACGCAGTATTTT
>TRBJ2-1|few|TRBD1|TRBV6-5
CASSKPGQGIYEQFF
TGTGCCAGTTCGAAGCCGGGACAGGGGATTTATGAGCAGTTCTTC
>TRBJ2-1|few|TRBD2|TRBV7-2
CASSRPGLAPDPFF
TGTGCCAGCAGCCGGCCGGGACTAGCTCCTGATCCGTTCTTC
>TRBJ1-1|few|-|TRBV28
CASSLGGSTEAFF
TGTGCCAGCAGTTTGGGTGGAAGCACTGAAGCTTTCTTT
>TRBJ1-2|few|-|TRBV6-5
CASRHEVYTF
TGTGCCAGCAGGCACGAGGTCTACACCTTC
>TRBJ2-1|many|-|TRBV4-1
CASSQDRASSYNEQFF
TGCGCCAGCAGCCAAGATCGGGCTTCTAGCTACAATGAGCAGTTCTTC
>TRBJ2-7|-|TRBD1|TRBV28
CASSGSEQGQCEQYF
TGTGCCAGCAGTGGGTCCGAACAGGGGCAATGCGAGCAGTACTTC
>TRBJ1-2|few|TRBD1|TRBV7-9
CASSRQGVYGYTF
TGTGCCAGCAGCCGACAGGGCGTCTATGGCTACACCTTC
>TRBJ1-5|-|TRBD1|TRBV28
CASRPGQGSNQPQHF
TGTGCCAGCAGACCGGGACAGGGGAGCAATCAGCCCCAGCATTTT
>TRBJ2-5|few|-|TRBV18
CASSPSGRQETQYF
TGTGCCAGCTCACCATCGGGAAGGCAAGAGACCCAGTACTTC
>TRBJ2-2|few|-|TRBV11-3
CASTNGGFNTGELFF
TGTGCCAGTACAAACGGGGGATTTAACACCGGGGAGCTGTTTTTT
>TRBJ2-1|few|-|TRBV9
CASSVGVENEQFF
TGTGCCAGCAGCGTCGGTGTAGAGAATGAGCAGTTCTTC
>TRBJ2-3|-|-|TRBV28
CASSKRVVGPTDTQYF
TGTGCCAGCAGCAAAAGGGTGGTCGGACCCACAGATACGCAGTATTTT
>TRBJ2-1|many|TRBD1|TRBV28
CASSSLGQANNEQFF
TGTGCCAGCAGTTCTCTGGGACAGGCAAACAATGAGCAGTTCTTC
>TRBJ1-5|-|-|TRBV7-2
CASSFIRYQPQHF
TGTGCCAGCAGCTTTATCCGATATCAGCCCCAGCATTTT
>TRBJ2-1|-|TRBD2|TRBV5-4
CASSLATSGRANEQFF
TGTGCCAGCAGCTTGGCGACTAGCGGGAGGGCGAATGAGCAGTTCTTC
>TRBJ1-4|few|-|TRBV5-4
CASTRDLNEKLFF
TGTGCCAGCACCCGGGACCTTAATGAAAAACTGTTTTTT
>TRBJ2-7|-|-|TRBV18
CASSPPSSPYEQYF
TGTGCCAGCTCACCACCGTCAAGCCCCTACGAGCAGTACTTC
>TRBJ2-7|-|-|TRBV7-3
CASSLTTDYEQYF
TGTGCCAGCAGCTTAACGACAGACTACGAGCAGTACTTC